This T cell receptor beta chain appears in the sequencing data of a study of cytomegalovirus exposure and HLA in healthy donors. General study points: Some TCR beta chains (around 160 of them) were listed as cytomegalovirus-associated.

PCR used 60 Vbeta primers and 13 Jbeta primers. In the authors' workflow: Approximately 87 million unique TCR beta chains, 10 million to 14 million shared, were counted in a later analysis. The protocol was immunoSEQ multiplex PCR, while the TCRdb copy is restricted to in-frame clones and leaves out a portion. For V, J and clone size, that table is used; D and trimming come from the DNA. The repertoire holds around 150,000 clones, around 72% seen once, with approximately 6.9% in the top ten. In the case of this clone: Antigen unknown.

Germline CDR1 and CDR2: SEHNR and FQNEAQ (reference sequence). There are 15 residues in the CDR3. The chain recombines TRBV7-9 with TRBJ2-5, with a tentative D call TRBD2 (6 bases). The closer fit of TRBJ2-7 to the DNA end suggests the J call may be wrong. This receptor was obtained from a man between 35 and 55 years old in good health and CMV-seropositive. The sequenced material came from PBMCs. CDR3 DNA sequence: TGTGCCAGCAGCCCGGGGGACCGAAGCTCCTACGAGCAGTACTTC. Residues: CASSPGDRSSYEQYF.